Below, 18 T cell receptor beta chains from the same sample are listed, as sequenced in a study of early T cells in non-severe SARS-CoV-2 infection. MiXCR was run by TCRdb on the 5' RACE reads, yielding one entry per CDR3 protein. The sample carries around 50,000 distinct CDR3 sequences, around 7.7% recorded once. Sequencing was done on a sample of whole blood. These receptors were obtained from an adult who was a healthcare worker with PCR-confirmed SARS-CoV-2 infection or an uninfected control (not recorded which).

This clonotype was counted ten times or more. J is TRBJ1-2 and V is TRBV20-1, with TRBD1 matching over 10 bases. With V trimmed by 2 bases and J by 7 bases, 13 bases remained unmatched. The germline CDR1 and CDR2 sequences are DFQATT and SNEGSKA (reference sequence). This CDR3 has 16 amino acids. CDR3: CSARSHLMTGGSGYTF. CDR3 nucleotide sequence: TGCAGTGCTAGATCCCATCTAATGACAGGGGGCAGTGGCTACACCTTC.

V and J are TRBV20-1 and TRBJ2-3; D could derive from TRBD1 or TRBD2 (5 bases each). CDR3 length: 15 amino acids. Per the germline V gene, CDR1 is DFQATT and CDR2 is SNEGSKA (reference sequence). The V end lost 0 bases, the J end lost 0 bases, and 10 bases lay between the germline ends. The CDR3 loop is CSARERGWSTDTQYF. In nucleotides, the CDR3 is TGCAGTGCTAGAGAGAGGGGCTGGAGCACAGATACGCAGTATTTT.

This clonotype has a count of ten or more. This chain links TRBV20-1 with TRBJ2-1; 11 positions match TRBD2. Trimming cost V 2 bases and J 9 bases; bases outside gene matches: 12. The germline V gene encodes CDR1 DFQATT and CDR2 SNEGSKA (reference sequence). The CDR3 totals 16 residues. The CDR3 nucleotides read TGCAGTGCTAGAATTCAGGGTAGCGGGGGGGTACGTGAGCAGTTCTTC. Its translation is CSARIQGSGGVREQFF.

This clonotype occurred a few times. CDR3 amino acids: CASRLRSRDCDNSPLHF. CDR3 nucleotides: TGTGCAAGTCGCTTAAGATCTAGGGACTGTGATAATTCACCCCTCCACTTT. The rearrangement joins TRBV12-2 to TRBJ1-6. TRBV12-2 is a known pseudogene. This CDR3 has 17 amino acids.

This clonotype was seen only a few times. CDR3 protein: CASSLALTGHDEAFF. CDR3 DNA: TGTGCCAGCAGCTTAGCATTAACGGGACACGATGAAGCTTTCTTT. The chain links TRBV7-9 to TRBJ1-1; maybe TRBD1 (6 bases). Germline lookup yields CDR1 SEHNR and CDR2 FQNEAQ (reference sequence). The CDR3 totals 15 residues. V was shortened by 0 bases and J by 7 bases, with 15 bases between the two germline ends.

V is TRBV4-1 and J is TRBJ2-3; D might be TRBD1 or TRBD2, each matching 5 bases. V lost 0 bases and J lost 6, with 10 bases in between. The CDR3 covers 14 residues. CDR1 is MGHRA, CDR2 YSYEKL, per germline. CDR3 sequence reads: CASSQEGVQDTQYF. In nucleotides, the CDR3 is TGCGCCAGCAGCCAAGAGGGGGTGCAGGATACGCAGTATTTT.

Only a few counts were recorded for this clonotype. CDR3 coding DNA: TGCAGCGTCCAGACAGGGAAGGTCAACAATGAGCAGTTCTTC. Translation: CSVQTGKVNNEQFF. The chain uses TRBV29-1 and TRBJ2-1, with 7 bases lining up with TRBD1. Trimming cost V 6 bases and J 5 bases; bases outside gene matches: 10. The CDR3 has 14 amino acids. Per the germline V gene, CDR1 is SQVTM and CDR2 is ANQGSEA.

The table lists this clonotype with many counts. The chain carries TRBV20-1 and TRBJ2-1; the match to TRBD2 covers 11 bases. The CDR3 has 16 residues. V dropped 6 bases and J dropped 9; count of bases not matched to a gene: 16. CDR1 and CDR2 from the germline V gene are DFQATT and SNEGSKA (reference sequence). In nucleotides, the CDR3 is TGCAGTGCCCTGGACCTTAGCGGGGGGGCTCTGGGTGAGCAGTTCTTC. Encoded protein: CSALDLSGGALGEQFF.

This rearrangement joins TRBV19 to TRBJ1-5; D possibly corresponds to TRBD1 (5 bases). The CDR3 runs 16 residues. V lost 0 bases and J 3 bases, leaving 12 bases between the germline ends. Germline V gene sequence: CDR1 LNHDA, CDR2 SQIVND (reference sequence). CDR3 DNA sequence: TGTGCCAGTAGTATAGATTGGGGCATCCCCAATCAGCCCCAGCATTTT. Residues: CASSIDWGIPNQPQHF.

This clonotype showed up many times. The chain is built from TRBV28 and TRBJ2-1; 9 bases map to TRBD1. CDR1 is MDHEN and CDR2 is SYDVKM in the germline V gene. V shed 6 bases, J shed 6 bases, and the junction held 12 bases outside the gene matches. This CDR3 region has 16 residues. The CDR3 spells CASRPPGQGRPNEQFF. The CDR3 DNA is TGTGCCAGCAGGCCCCCGGGACAGGGAAGACCCAATGAGCAGTTCTTC.

The chain couples TRBV7-9 to TRBJ1-3; D unclear. The CDR3 totals 12 residues. V shed 5 bases and J shed 4 bases, with 6 bases lying between them. Germline lookup yields CDR1 SEHNR and CDR2 FQNEAQ (reference sequence). Here the CDR3 reads CASSPAGNTIYF. In DNA form, the CDR3 reads TGTGCCAGCAGCCCCGCCGGAAACACCATATATTTT.

This clonotype was counted ten times or more. The rearrangement joins TRBV20-1 to TRBJ2-3; 8 nucleotides match TRBD2. This CDR3 region has 14 residues. From germline, CDR1 is DFQATT and CDR2 SNEGSKA (reference sequence). V dropped 6 bases and J dropped 1; count of bases not matched to a gene: 6. CDR3 protein: CSAVGSGGTDTQYF. In DNA, the CDR3 is TGCAGTGCCGTAGGTAGCGGGGGCACAGATACGCAGTATTTT.

This clonotype was observed many times. The gene calls are TRBV24-1 and TRBJ1-1, with D hard to call. CDR3 size: 12 residues. CDR1 KGHDR and CDR2 SFDVKD come from the germline V gene. V shed 7 bases and J shed 3 bases, with 8 bases lying between them. CDR3 in amino acids: CATRHGDTEAFF. The CDR3 DNA sequence: TGTGCCACCAGACATGGGGACACTGAAGCTTTCTTT.

The CDR3 loop is CASSQSPGRNYNSPLHF. The CDR3 nucleotides read TGTGCCAGCAGCCAGTCCCCCGGACGAAACTATAATTCACCCCTCCACTTT. The genes are TRBV3-1 and TRBJ1-6; no firm D call. Germline values: CDR1 LGHDT, CDR2 YNNKEL (reference sequence). The CDR3 extends over 17 amino acids. V lost 3 bases and J 3 bases, leaving 15 bases between the germline ends.

Ten or more counts support this clonotype. The chain joins TRBV12-3 or TRBV12-4 to TRBJ1-4, with 8 bases that match TRBD1. The CDR3 is 15 amino acids. Trimming at V came to 3 bases and at J to 6 bases, leaving 6 bases not matched to a gene. CDR3 DNA sequence: TGTGCCAGCAGTTTTAGGACAGGGTGGGATGAAAAACTGTTTTTT. It yields the protein CASSFRTGWDEKLFF.

This clonotype was counted at least ten times. The V gene is TRBV11-2, the J gene TRBJ1-1; D gene unclear. Per germline, CDR1 SGHAT and CDR2 FQNNGV. Trimming took 1 base from V and 1 from J, leaving 4 bases between them. The CDR3 loop spans 13 amino acids. This CDR3 reads CASSLAENTEAFF. The CDR3 DNA reads as TGTGCCAGCAGCTTAGCGGAGAACACTGAAGCTTTCTTT. Supplemented by reference TRBV11-2 and TRBJ1-1, the full variable domain reads EAGVAQSPRYKIIEKRQSVAFWCNPISGHATLYWYQQILGQGPKLLIQFQNNGVVDDSQLPKDRFSAERLKGVDSTLKIQPAKLEDSAVYLCASSLAENTEAFFGQGTRLTVV.

The chain recombines TRBV7-9 with TRBJ1-2; D ambiguous. The germline V gene encodes CDR1 SEHNR and CDR2 FQNEAQ (reference sequence). V lost 1 base and J 2 bases, leaving 5 bases between the germline ends. CDR3 size: 13 residues. CDR3 DNA sequence: TGTGCCAGCAGCTTAGTAGGGAACTATGGCTACACCTTC. It is translated as CASSLVGNYGYTF. The variable domain in full, completed from reference TRBV7-9 and TRBJ1-2, reads DTGVSQNPRHKITKRGQNVTFRCDPISEHNRLYWYRQTLGQGPEFLTYFQNEAQLEKSRLLSDRFSAERPKGSFSTLEIQRTEQGDSAMYLCASSLVGNYGYTFGSGTRLTVV.

Only a few counts were recorded for this clonotype. V usage is TRBV19 and J usage is TRBJ2-1; D gene ambiguous. CDR1 and CDR2 (germline): LNHDA, SQIVND (reference sequence). With 6 bases removed from V and 7 bases from J, the gap between germline ends came to 16 bases. The CDR3 has 14 residues. CDR3 DNA: TGTGCCAGTAGCCTGACAAGGGTGAGGAATGAGCAGTTCTTC. This encodes CASSLTRVRNEQFF.